The following is a T cell receptor beta chain sequence with its context. These data originate in a study of T cell changes during pregnancy in multiple sclerosis. This table comes from immunoSEQ multiplex PCR, and its TCRdb copy is limited to in-frame clones, with some not included. The sample records about 33,000 clones, 92% being singletons. V was shortened by 5 bases and J by 0 bases, with 13 bases between the two germline ends. Germline CDR1 and CDR2: SGHNT and YENEEA. The length of the CDR3 is 15 residues. This TCR derives from a female donor with multiple sclerosis, enrolled in a pregnancy study. Sequencing was carried out using PBMCs (not recorded whether the cells were cultured). The chain carries TRBV11-3 and TRBJ1-1; D unresolved. CDR3 amino acids: CASSAAGSMNTEAFF. CDR3 nucleotides: TGTGCCAGCAGCGCCGCGGGTTCAATGAACACTGAAGCTTTCTTT.